One sample yielded the 7 T cell receptor beta chains listed below, sequenced in a study of blood T cell repertoires in COVID-19. TCRdb's copy holds only in-frame clones and misses some; the assay was immunoSEQ multiplex PCR. The table records about 110,000 clones, around 90% of them present only once. Sequenced input: peripheral blood. The receptors were gathered from a human donor in a cohort sampled during active COVID-19.

The chain carries TRBV29-1 and TRBJ2-1; 13 positions match TRBD2. CDR1 is SQVTM, CDR2 ANQGSEA, per germline. The trim removed 1 base at V and 8 bases at J, leaving 2 bases unmatched. The CDR3 extends over 14 amino acids. In DNA, the CDR3 is TGCAGCGTTGAAGGACTAGCGGGAGGTGATGAGCAGTTCTTC. Its protein is CSVEGLAGGDEQFF.

This chain links TRBV19 with TRBJ1-2; D call uncertain. The CDR3 loop spans 14 amino acids. Trimming took off 7 bases at V and 0 bases at J, with 12 bases between the two ends. Germline V lookup: CDR1 LNHDA, CDR2 SQIVND (reference sequence). The CDR3 DNA is TGTGCCAGTACCGCGTGGGCCACTAACTATGGCTACACCTTC. It yields the protein CASTAWATNYGYTF. Filled out from reference TRBV19 and TRBJ1-2, the complete variable domain reads DGGITQSPKYLFRKEGQNVTLSCEQNLNHDAMYWYRQDPGQGLRLIYYSQIVNDFQKGDIAEGYSVSREKKESFPLTVTSAQKNPTAFYLCASTAWATNYGYTFGSGTRLTVV.

The V and J genes are TRBV3-1 (or the pseudogene TRBV3-2) and TRBJ1-3, with D perhaps TRBD1 (5 bases). CDR3 length: 15 residues. The V end was cut by 4 bases, the J end by 2 bases, with 12 bases between. Germline V gives CDR1 LGHDT, CDR2 YNNKEL (reference sequence). The CDR3 sequence: CASSPRRETGNTIYF. In nucleotides, the CDR3 is TGTGCCAGCAGCCCCCGCAGGGAAACTGGAAACACCATATATTTT.

The V call is TRBV7-9, the J call TRBJ1-2; 7 bases are a match to TRBD1. This CDR3 comprises 16 residues. Germline V lookup: CDR1 SEHNR, CDR2 FQNEAQ (reference sequence). J lost 4 bases, V lost 2 bases, and 10 bases had no gene match. CDR3 DNA: TGTGCCAGCAGCTTAACCGACAGGGACCTTTTCTATGGCTACACCTTC. Protein product: CASSLTDRDLFYGYTF.

The V call is TRBV7-6, the J call TRBJ2-7; TRBD1 is a possible D gene (7 bases). The CDR3 contains 13 residues. Trimming took 1 base from V and 7 from J, leaving 11 bases between them. Germline CDR1 and CDR2: SGHVS and FNYEAQ. The CDR3 spells CASSLGQGGEQYF. CDR3 DNA: TGTGCCAGCAGCTTAGGGCAGGGGGGTGAGCAGTACTTC. The variable domain in full, with the rest retrieved from reference TRBV7-6 and TRBJ2-7, is GAGVSQSPRYKVTKRGQDVALRCDPISGHVSLYWYRQALGQGPEFLTYFNYEAQQDKSGLPNDRFSAERPEGSISTLTIQRTEQRDSAMYRCASSLGQGGEQYFGPGTRLTVT.

The gene calls are TRBV12-3 or TRBV12-4 and TRBJ1-2; D is unclear. This CDR3 region has 13 residues. The V and J ends lost 1 base and 2 bases respectively, with 5 bases between them. The CDR3: CASSLGGNYGYTF. CDR3 bases: TGTGCCAGCAGTTTAGGAGGGAACTATGGCTACACCTTC.

The genes are TRBV7-6 and TRBJ2-5; 7 positions match TRBD2. Germline CDR1 and CDR2: SGHVS and FNYEAQ. This CDR3 comprises 14 residues. The junction had 6 bases not matched to a gene; V was cut back by 6 bases and J by 2 bases. CDR3 coding DNA: TGTGCCAGCAGTTCACCTAGCGGACAAGAGACCCAGTACTTC. Amino acids: CASSSPSGQETQYF.